Below are 14 T cell receptor beta chains sequenced from a single sample in a study of T cells after yellow fever vaccination (dated by TCRdb to between 2018 and 2020). Sample treatment or condition, as interpreted from the label and publication: live attenuated yellow fever vaccine strain. Libraries were prepared through 5' RACE. TCRdb records Illumina HiSeq 2500 as the sequencer. Starting from the raw public reads, TCRdb applied fastp trimming at Q25, assembled clones with MiXCR and retained in-frame beta chains. Rows with one shared CDR3 protein collapse into an entry with the most common genes and DNA. This sample lists about 130,000 distinct CDR3 sequences; 5% to 8% were detected once. The ten largest account for 0.5% to 0.65% of the sample. This sample comprised CD4+ T cells sorted from PBMCs, obtained 10 days after the yellow fever booster vaccination. The receptors originated from a man younger than 40 who received the YFV17D yellow fever vaccine.

This clonotype was counted many times. The chain employs TRBV29-1 and TRBJ2-7, with D possibly matching TRBD1 (5 bases). Germline V gene data show CDR1 as SQVTM and CDR2 as ANQGSEA. This CDR3 is 11 amino acids long. V was shortened by 7 bases and J by 3 bases, with 10 bases between the two germline ends. The CDR3 nucleotides read TGCAGCGGGCGGACAAACTACGAGCAGTACTTC. This translates into CSGRTNYEQYF.

The table lists this clonotype with a few counts. V is TRBV5-1 and J is TRBJ2-1; perhaps TRBD1 as D (6 bases). Trimming pared 0 bases from V and 2 bases from J, leaving 12 bases between. Per germline, CDR1 SGHRS and CDR2 YFSETQ. The CDR3 has 16 residues. CDR3 bases: TGCGCCAGCAGCTTGGAGACAGGAGCCGCCTACAATGAGCAGTTCTTC. It translates to CASSLETGAAYNEQFF. Looking up the rest from reference TRBV5-1 and TRBJ2-1 gives the full variable domain: KAGVTQTPRYLIKTRGQQVTLSCSPISGHRSVSWYQQTPGQGLQFLFEYFSETQRNKGNFPGRFSGRQFSNSRSEMNVSTLELGDSALYLCASSLETGAAYNEQFFGPGTRLTVL.

This clonotype was picked up a small number of times. In DNA, the CDR3 is TGTGCCAGCAGCTTAGGACTAGCGGGAGACCACGAGCAGTACTTC. It translates to CASSLGLAGDHEQYF. The chain is built from TRBV5-4 and TRBJ2-7; TRBD2 matches at 13 bases. The CDR3 has 15 residues. Germline trimming cut 2 bases from V and 5 bases from J; bases unmatched to any gene: 4. The V gene's germline CDR1 is SGHNT and CDR2 YYREEE (reference sequence). Combining the CDR3 with reference TRBV5-4 and TRBJ2-7 gives the whole variable domain ETGVTQSPTHLIKTRGQQVTLRCSSQSGHNTVSWYQQALGQGPQFIFQYYREEENGRGNFPPRFSGLQFPNYSSELNVNALELDDSALYLCASSLGLAGDHEQYFGPGTRLTVT.

This clonotype was seen more than once but under ten times. This chain uses TRBV27 with TRBJ1-4; no clear D gene. V was trimmed by 2 bases and J by 5 bases, leaving 6 bases between them. This CDR3 spans 13 amino acids. The V gene's germline CDR1 is MNHEY and CDR2 SMNVEV (reference sequence). CDR3: CASSLVRNEKLFF. DNA for the CDR3: TGTGCCAGCAGTTTAGTGAGGAATGAAAAACTGTTTTTT.

The rearrangement links TRBV19 to TRBJ2-7, with D possibly matching TRBD2 (6 bases). The CDR3 runs 12 residues. Germline assignment: CDR1 LNHDA and CDR2 SQIVND (reference sequence). V was shortened by 6 bases and J by 5 bases, with 11 bases between the two germline ends. The CDR3 reads CASSRAGNEQYF. CDR3 nucleotide sequence: TGTGCCAGTAGCCGGGCGGGGAACGAGCAGTACTTC.

This clonotype was recorded many times. The chain uses TRBV7-9 and TRBJ2-5; 14 nucleotides line up with TRBD2. From germline, CDR1 is SEHNR and CDR2 FQNEAQ (reference sequence). This CDR3 contains 15 residues. V dropped 4 bases and J dropped 5; count of bases not matched to a gene: 3. The CDR3 loop is CASSSGTSGSETQYF. DNA for the CDR3: TGTGCCAGCAGCTCCGGGACTAGCGGGAGTGAGACCCAGTACTTC.

In this sample, this clonotype turned up many times. J is TRBJ1-6 and V is TRBV9; maybe TRBD1 (6 bases). The CDR3 has 15 residues. Germline-derived CDR1 and CDR2 are SGDLS and YYNGEE. V gave up 3 bases and J gave up 10 bases, with 17 bases separating them. The CDR3 nucleotides are TGTGCCAGCAGCGCGGAACAGGGCAGAGGGTCACCCCTCCACTTT. Translated, it gives CASSAEQGRGSPLHF.

On this clonotype: Since a much larger clone is just one base distant, this may be a read error. The chain links TRBV29-1 to TRBJ1-1; D is unresolved. The CDR3 sequence is 13 residues long. Germline loops: CDR1 SQVTM, CDR2 ANQGSEA. V lost 4 bases and J 4 bases, leaving 13 bases between the germline ends. The CDR3 sequence: CSVAPFGGTEAFF. CDR3 in DNA: TGCAGCGTTGCTCCATTCGGAGGCACTGAAGCTTTCTTT.

This clonotype was found many times. This chain connects TRBV5-6 to TRBJ2-5, with 7 bases matching TRBD2. This CDR3 spans 16 amino acids. Germline CDR1 SGHDT, CDR2 YYEEEE. With V trimmed by 4 bases and J by 2 bases, 11 bases remained unmatched. CDR3 sequence (DNA): TGTGCCAGCAGCCCGCCGACGGGAGGCCTTCAAGAGACCCAGTACTTC. Protein product: CASSPPTGGLQETQYF. Drawing the rest from reference TRBV5-6 and TRBJ2-5, the complete variable domain is DAGVTQSPTHLIKTRGQQVTLRCSPKSGHDTVSWYQQALGQGPQFIFQYYEEEERQRGNFPDRFSGHQFPNYSSELNVNALLLGDSALYLCASSPPTGGLQETQYFGPGTRLLVL.

This clonotype has ten or more counts. The rearrangement joins TRBV28 to TRBJ1-3, with D uncertain. V lost 3 bases, J lost 4 bases, and 13 bases lay in between. Germline V lookup: CDR1 MDHEN, CDR2 SYDVKM. CDR3 length: 15 amino acids. Here the CDR3 reads CASSLGGRVGNTIYF. The CDR3 DNA reads as TGTGCCAGCAGTTTGGGAGGAAGGGTCGGAAACACCATATATTTT. Filled out from reference TRBV28 and TRBJ1-3, the complete variable domain reads DVKVTQSSRYLVKRTGEKVFLECVQDMDHENMFWYRQDPGLGLRLIYFSYDVKMKEKGDIPEGYSVSREKKERFSLILESASTNQTSMYLCASSLGGRVGNTIYFGEGSWLTVV.

In this sample, this clonotype turned up many times. CDR3 residues: CSARLGVGTEAFF. CDR3 bases: TGCAGTGCTAGACTCGGGGTGGGGACTGAAGCTTTCTTT. This chain uses TRBV20-1 with TRBJ1-1; no reliable D call. V lost 2 bases, J lost 5 bases, and 12 bases lay in between. Per germline, CDR1 DFQATT and CDR2 SNEGSKA (reference sequence). CDR3 size: 13 residues.

This clonotype was recorded at least ten times. The rearrangement joins TRBV12-3 or TRBV12-4 to TRBJ2-2; D is ambiguous. This CDR3 is built from 13 residues. Trimming removed 3 bases at V and 7 bases at J, with 9 bases between. CDR3 residues: CASSFTAGGELFF. CDR3 nucleotide sequence: TGTGCCAGCAGTTTTACAGCCGGCGGGGAGCTGTTTTTT.

There are many counts of this clonotype. The chain links TRBV29-1 to TRBJ2-2; D is ambiguous. Germline CDR1 and CDR2: SQVTM and ANQGSEA. V shed 5 bases and J shed 4 bases, with 14 bases lying between them. This CDR3 comprises 14 residues. This CDR3 is CSVSRIGATGELFF. The CDR3 DNA sequence: TGCAGCGTTTCCCGGATCGGCGCCACCGGGGAGCTGTTTTTT.

The J gene is TRBJ2-1, the V gene TRBV9; 7 positions agree with TRBD1. Germline values: CDR1 SGDLS, CDR2 YYNGEE. There are 16 residues in the CDR3. V was clipped by 3 bases and J by 0 bases; unmatched bases: 6. CDR3 amino acids: CASSARQGSSYNEQFF. The CDR3 coding sequence is TGTGCCAGCAGCGCCCGACAGGGCAGCTCCTACAATGAGCAGTTCTTC.